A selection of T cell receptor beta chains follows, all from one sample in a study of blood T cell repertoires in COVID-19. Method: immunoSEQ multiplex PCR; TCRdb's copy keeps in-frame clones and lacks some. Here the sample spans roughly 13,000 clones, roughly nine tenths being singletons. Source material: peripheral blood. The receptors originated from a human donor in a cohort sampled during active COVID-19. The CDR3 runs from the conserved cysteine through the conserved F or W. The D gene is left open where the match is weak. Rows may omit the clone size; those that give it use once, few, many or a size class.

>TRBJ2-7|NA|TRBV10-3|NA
TGTGCCATCAGTGAGATTGTCGAGCCCTACGAGCAGTACTTC
CAISEIVEPYEQYF
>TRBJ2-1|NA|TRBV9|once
TGTGCCAGCAGCCCCGCGGGAAGGGAAGGATGGAATGAGCAGTTCTTC
CASSPAGREGWNEQFF
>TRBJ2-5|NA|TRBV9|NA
TGTGCCAGCAGCGTAGGGTTCGGGATGTACCAAGAGACCCAGTACTTC
CASSVGFGMYQETQYF
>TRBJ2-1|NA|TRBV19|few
TGTGCCAGTAGTATATCGAGCGGTGTGGTATATGAGCAGTTCTTC
CASSISSGVVYEQFF
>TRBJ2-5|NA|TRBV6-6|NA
TGTGCCAGCAGTTACCTCGCCAGGGGATTGTACTTC
CASSYLARGLYF
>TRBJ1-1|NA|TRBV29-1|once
TGCAGCGTTGAGGAGGGCAGGTCCGACACTGAAGCTTTCTTT
CSVEEGRSDTEAFF
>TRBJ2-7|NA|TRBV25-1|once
TGTGCCAGCAGAGCCCAGGGGTCCTACGAGCAGTACTTC
CASRAQGSYEQYF
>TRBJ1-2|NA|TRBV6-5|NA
TGTGCCAGCAGGCCTGGACTTGACTATGGCTACACCTTC
CASRPGLDYGYTF
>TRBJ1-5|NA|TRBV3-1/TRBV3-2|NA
TGTGCCAGCAACACACAGGGTCGTGGTCAGCCCCAGCATTTT
CASNTQGRGQPQHF
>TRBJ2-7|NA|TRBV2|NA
TGTGCCAGCAGTGAAGTTGGAGGGACCCCCTACGAGCAGTACTTC
CASSEVGGTPYEQYF
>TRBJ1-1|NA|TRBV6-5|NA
TGTGCCAGCAGTTACTCCTATGAGCGTACTGAAGCTTTCTTT
CASSYSYERTEAFF
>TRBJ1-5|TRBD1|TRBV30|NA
TGTGCCTGGAATAGAGGGGGCGGTCAGCCCCAGCATTTT
CAWNRGGGQPQHF
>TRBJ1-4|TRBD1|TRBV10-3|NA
TGTGCCATCAGTTCAAACAGGGGCAATTCTGAAAAACTGTTTTTT
CAISSNRGNSEKLFF
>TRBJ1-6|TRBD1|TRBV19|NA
TGTGCCAGTAGTTCGCCGGGACAGGGGACAGATTCACCCCTCCACTTT
CASSSPGQGTDSPLHF
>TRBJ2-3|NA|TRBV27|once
TGTGCCAGCAGTTCGCACCCGACTAGAGCAGATACGCAGTATTTT
CASSSHPTRADTQYF